This TCR beta chain originates from a study of cytomegalovirus exposure and HLA in healthy donors. This CDR3 region has 14 residues. Germline CDR1 reads MNHEY; CDR2 reads SMNVEV (reference sequence). Trimming cost V 2 bases and J 2 bases, with 10 bases left between them. As to this clone: Its specificity is unknown.

Only in-frame clones appear in the TCRdb table, and some are missing; sequencing was by immunoSEQ multiplex PCR. The sample includes 150,000 to 250,000 clones, roughly 84% of them seen just once. Study-wide findings and caveats: It was reported that the classifier diagnosed cytomegalovirus status with high specificity and sensitivity in both the original and validation cohorts.

The sample comprised PBMCs. The rearrangement uses TRBV27 and TRBJ2-7; possibly TRBD2 for D (7 bases). The TCR was taken from a woman in her twenties or thirties in good health and CMV-seropositive. The CDR3 coding sequence is TGTGCCAGCAGTTTAAGGGAGGGGGCCTACGAGCAGTACTTC. Protein sequence: CASSLREGAYEQYF.